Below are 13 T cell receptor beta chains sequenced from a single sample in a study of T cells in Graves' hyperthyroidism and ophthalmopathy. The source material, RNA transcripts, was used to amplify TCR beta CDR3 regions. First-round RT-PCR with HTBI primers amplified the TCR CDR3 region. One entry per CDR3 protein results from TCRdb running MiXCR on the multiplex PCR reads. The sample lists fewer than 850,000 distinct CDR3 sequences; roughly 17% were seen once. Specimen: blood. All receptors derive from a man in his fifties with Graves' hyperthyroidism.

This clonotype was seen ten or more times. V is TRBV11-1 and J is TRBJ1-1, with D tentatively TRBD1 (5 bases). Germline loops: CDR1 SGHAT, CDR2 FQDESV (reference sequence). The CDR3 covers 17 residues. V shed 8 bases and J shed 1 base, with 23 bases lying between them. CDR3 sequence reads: CASLRTWVEDKNTEAFF. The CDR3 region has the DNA TGTGCCAGCCTTAGAACTTGGGTGGAGGACAAGAACACTGAAGCTTTCTTT.

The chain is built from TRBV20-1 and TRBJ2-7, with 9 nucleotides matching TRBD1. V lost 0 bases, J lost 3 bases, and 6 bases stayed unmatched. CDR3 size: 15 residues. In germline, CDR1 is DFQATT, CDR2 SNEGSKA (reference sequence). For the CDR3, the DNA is TGCAGTGCTAGAGATCGGGGGACAGGGATCTACGAGCAGTACTTC. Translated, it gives CSARDRGTGIYEQYF.

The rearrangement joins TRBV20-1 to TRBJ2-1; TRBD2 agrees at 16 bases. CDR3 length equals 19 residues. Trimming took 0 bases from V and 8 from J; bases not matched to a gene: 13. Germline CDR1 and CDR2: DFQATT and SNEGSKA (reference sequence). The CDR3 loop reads CSARDENKGLAGGWYEQFF. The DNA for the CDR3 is TGCAGTGCTAGAGATGAGAACAAGGGACTAGCGGGAGGGTGGTATGAGCAGTTCTTC.

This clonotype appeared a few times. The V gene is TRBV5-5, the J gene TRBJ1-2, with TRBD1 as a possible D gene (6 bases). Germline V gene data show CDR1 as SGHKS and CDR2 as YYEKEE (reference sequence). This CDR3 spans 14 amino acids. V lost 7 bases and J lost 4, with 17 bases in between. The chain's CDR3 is CASVTGNEGYGYTF. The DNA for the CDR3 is TGTGCCAGCGTAACAGGGAATGAGGGCTATGGCTACACCTTC.

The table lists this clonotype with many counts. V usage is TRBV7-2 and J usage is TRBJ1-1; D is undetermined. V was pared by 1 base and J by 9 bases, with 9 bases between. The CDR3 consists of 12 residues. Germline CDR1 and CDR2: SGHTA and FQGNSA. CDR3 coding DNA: TGTGCCAGCAGCTTAGTCCCCGGGCAAGCTTTCTTT. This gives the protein CASSLVPGQAFF.

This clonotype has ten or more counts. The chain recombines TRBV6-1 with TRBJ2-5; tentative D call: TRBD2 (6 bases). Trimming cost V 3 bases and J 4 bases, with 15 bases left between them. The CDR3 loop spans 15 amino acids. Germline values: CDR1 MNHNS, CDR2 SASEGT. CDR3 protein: CASSDPGGFGETQYF. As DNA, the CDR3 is TGTGCCAGCAGTGATCCCGGGGGTTTCGGAGAGACCCAGTACTTC.

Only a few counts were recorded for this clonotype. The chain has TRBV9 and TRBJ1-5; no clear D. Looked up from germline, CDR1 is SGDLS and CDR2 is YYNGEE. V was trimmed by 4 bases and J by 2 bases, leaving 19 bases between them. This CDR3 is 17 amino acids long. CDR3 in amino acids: CASSSGDGRRGNQPQHF. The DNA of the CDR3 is TGTGCCAGCAGCTCCGGGGATGGGCGGAGGGGCAATCAGCCCCAGCATTTT.

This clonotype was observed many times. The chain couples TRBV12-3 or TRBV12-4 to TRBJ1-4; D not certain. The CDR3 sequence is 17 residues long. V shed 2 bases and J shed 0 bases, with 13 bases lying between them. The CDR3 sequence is CASSLRAGIATNEKLFF. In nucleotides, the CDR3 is TGTGCCAGCAGTTTAAGGGCGGGGATTGCAACTAATGAAAAACTGTTTTTT.

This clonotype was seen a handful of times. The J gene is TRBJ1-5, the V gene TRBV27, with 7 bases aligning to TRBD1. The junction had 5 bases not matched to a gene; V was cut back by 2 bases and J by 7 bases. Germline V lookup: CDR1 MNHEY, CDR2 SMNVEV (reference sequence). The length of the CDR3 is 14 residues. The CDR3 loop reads CASSLGQAGQPQHF. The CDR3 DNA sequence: TGTGCCAGCAGTTTAGGACAGGCCGGCCAGCCCCAGCATTTT.

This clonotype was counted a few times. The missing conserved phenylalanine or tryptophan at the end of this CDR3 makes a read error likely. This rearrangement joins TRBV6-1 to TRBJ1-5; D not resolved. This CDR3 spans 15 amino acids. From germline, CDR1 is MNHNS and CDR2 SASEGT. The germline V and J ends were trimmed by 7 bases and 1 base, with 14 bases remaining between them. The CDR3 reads CASKQQVLSNQPQHS. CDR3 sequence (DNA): TGTGCCAGCAAGCAGCAGGTCCTGAGCAATCAGCCCCAGCATTCT.

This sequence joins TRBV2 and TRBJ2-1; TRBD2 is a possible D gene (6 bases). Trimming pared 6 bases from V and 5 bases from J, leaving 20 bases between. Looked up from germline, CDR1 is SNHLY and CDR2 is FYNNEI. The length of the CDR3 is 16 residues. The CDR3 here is CASSPPRLEVHNEQFF. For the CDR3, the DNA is TGTGCCAGCAGCCCCCCCAGACTAGAGGTCCACAATGAGCAGTTCTTC.

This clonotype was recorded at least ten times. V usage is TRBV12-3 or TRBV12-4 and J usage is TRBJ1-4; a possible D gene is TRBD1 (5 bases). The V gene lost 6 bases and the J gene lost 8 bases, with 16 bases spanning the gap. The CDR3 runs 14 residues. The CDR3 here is CASSTGLLLEKLFF. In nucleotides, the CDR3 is TGTGCCAGCAGCACGGGACTGCTTTTGGAAAAACTGTTTTTT.

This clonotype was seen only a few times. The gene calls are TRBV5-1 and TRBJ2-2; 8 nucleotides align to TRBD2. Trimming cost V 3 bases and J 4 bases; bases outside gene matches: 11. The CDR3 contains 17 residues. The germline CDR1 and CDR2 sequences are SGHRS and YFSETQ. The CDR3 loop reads CASSSPRAGVGTGELFF. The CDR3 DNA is TGCGCCAGCAGCTCCCCCCGAGCGGGGGTGGGCACCGGGGAGCTGTTTTTT. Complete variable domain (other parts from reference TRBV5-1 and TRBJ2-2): KAGVTQTPRYLIKTRGQQVTLSCSPISGHRSVSWYQQTPGQGLQFLFEYFSETQRNKGNFPGRFSGRQFSNSRSEMNVSTLELGDSALYLCASSSPRAGVGTGELFFGEGSRLTVL.